What follows are 9 T cell receptor beta chains derived from one specimen sequenced in a study of blood T cells in healthy people across ages. Using a J-beta primer mix together with a sample-barcoded 5' primer, a second PCR was run for about 7 to 12 cycles. TCRdb independently ran MiXCR on the 5' RACE reads; one entry per CDR3 protein. The table shows 1.8 million or so distinct CDR3 sequences, with about two fifths occurring only once. Material for sequencing was blood. The origin of the receptors is a human donor in good health.

The chain combines TRBV28 with TRBJ1-4; D remains unclear. Germline lookup yields CDR1 MDHEN and CDR2 SYDVKM. Trimming stripped 6 bases from V and 7 bases from J, with 9 bases between. The CDR3 has 12 amino acids. CDR3 DNA: TGTGCCAGCAGGTCCAAGGGTGAAAAACTGTTTTTT. Its protein product is CASRSKGEKLFF.

The chain has TRBV7-2 and TRBJ1-2; 8 bases agree with TRBD1. The CDR3 runs to 13 residues. J was trimmed by 8 bases and V by 5 bases; bases with no gene match: 7. The germline V gene has CDR1 SGHTA and CDR2 FQGNSA. DNA for the CDR3: TGTGCCAGCAGCCCGCAGGGGGCGTGGGGCTACACCTTC. Protein product: CASSPQGAWGYTF. Combining the CDR3 with reference TRBV7-2 and TRBJ1-2 gives the whole variable domain GAGVSQSPSNKVTEKGKDVELRCDPISGHTALYWYRQSLGQGLEFLIYFQGNSAPDKSGLPSDRFSAERTGGSVSTLTIQRTQQEDSAVYLCASSPQGAWGYTFGSGTRLTVV.

This clonotype has a handful of counts. One end of the junction fails to match germline, which may point to a read error. The chain joins TRBV2 to TRBJ1-2; D call uncertain. The CDR3 sequence is 14 residues long. Germline CDR1 and CDR2: SNHLY and FYNNEI. The CDR3 is CASREDRLVYGYTF. The CDR3 DNA is TGTGCCAGCAGAGAAGATAGGCTGGTCTATGGCTACACCTTC.

The rearrangement links TRBV9 to TRBJ1-5; D gene uncertain. This CDR3 region has 15 residues. The germline V and J ends were trimmed by 0 bases and 4 bases, with 11 bases remaining between them. The germline V gene encodes CDR1 SGDLS and CDR2 YYNGEE. CDR3 nucleotide sequence: TGTGCCAGCAGCGTAGCAATAACCCTTAATCAGCCCCAGCATTTT. This translates into CASSVAITLNQPQHF.

The chain carries TRBV29-1 and TRBJ1-2; D is uncertain. CDR3 length: 13 residues. V was clipped by 4 bases and J by 5 bases, with 14 bases between them. Germline V gene sequence: CDR1 SQVTM, CDR2 ANQGSEA. This CDR3 is CSVGGTSFYGYTF. The CDR3 nucleotides read TGCAGCGTTGGTGGTACATCTTTTTATGGCTACACCTTC.

The rearrangement links TRBV5-1 to TRBJ1-1; perhaps TRBD1 as D (5 bases). V was shortened by 6 bases and J by 0 bases, with 9 bases between the two germline ends. This CDR3 is built from 13 residues. Per germline, CDR1 SGHRS and CDR2 YFSETQ. CDR3 sequence: CASTSTVNTEAFF. In DNA, the CDR3 is TGCGCCAGCACCTCGACAGTGAACACTGAAGCTTTCTTT.

CDR3 loop: CASSRPGGANEKLFF. CDR3 bases: TGTGCCAGCAGCCGTCCAGGGGGCGCGAATGAAAAACTGTTTTTT. The J gene is TRBJ1-4, the V gene TRBV7-2; 8 bases are shared with TRBD1. Germline assignment: CDR1 SGHTA and CDR2 FQGNSA. V gave up 5 bases and J gave up 5 bases; unmatched junction bases: 7. There are 15 residues in the CDR3.

This rearrangement joins TRBV5-6 to TRBJ2-3; TRBD1 matches 8 bases. Germline CDR1 and CDR2: SGHDT and YYEEEE. CDR3 length: 15 residues. J lost 8 bases, V lost 4 bases, and 12 bases had no gene match. DNA of the CDR3: TGTGCCAGCAGCGTGGGGACAGGATTTTATGGTACGCAGTATTTT. Translation: CASSVGTGFYGTQYF.

This clonotype was seen a few times. One end of the junction is discordant with germline, which a read error may explain. The chain is built from TRBV6-2 or TRBV6-3 and TRBJ2-3; D perhaps matches TRBD1 (6 bases). This CDR3 is 17 amino acids long. Germline CDR1 is MNHEY and CDR2 is SVGEGT. The CDR3 region is CASSYGETGRDTDAQYF. The CDR3 nucleotides are TGTGCCAGCAGTTACGGGGAAACGGGAAGGGACACAGATGCGCAGTATTTT.